This T cell receptor beta chain appears in the sequencing data of a study of high-grade serous ovarian cancer treatment subgroups. Tumor samples were taken before definitive surgery or chemotherapy. Here immunoSEQ multiplex PCR was the method, and the copy in TCRdb shows in-frame clones only, minus some. There are about 6,600 clones in the sample; approximately 85% occur only once, and 6.5% to 8.5% lies in the top ten. The V gene's germline CDR1 is LNHDA and CDR2 SQIVND (reference sequence). This CDR3 contains 15 residues. J gave up 3 bases and V 6 bases, and 9 bases lay outside the gene matches. Sequenced sample: tumor tissue. The V and J genes are TRBV19 and TRBJ2-7; TRBD2 matches at 9 bases. The TCR comes from a human donor with high-grade serous ovarian cancer. CDR3: CASSSGLASVYEQYF. CDR3 in DNA: TGTGCCAGTAGCTCCGGACTAGCGTCAGTCTACGAGCAGTACTTC. Full variable domain (outside the CDR3, taken from reference TRBV19 and TRBJ2-7): DGGITQSPKYLFRKEGQNVTLSCEQNLNHDAMYWYRQDPGQGLRLIYYSQIVNDFQKGDIAEGYSVSREKKESFPLTVTSAQKNPTAFYLCASSSGLASVYEQYFGPGTRLTVT.